These T cell receptor beta chains were read from a single sample in a study of blood T cell repertoires in COVID-19. Assay used: immunoSEQ multiplex PCR; TCRdb lists only in-frame clones, some missing. The sample records 250,000 or so clones, around 89% being singletons. Sequenced material: peripheral blood. The source of these receptors is a woman between 55 and 75 years old with COVID-19, enrolled during active disease. Each CDR3 is given with its conserved first and last residue. The D gene is left open where the match is weak.

V gene: TRBV6-2/TRBV6-3
J gene: TRBJ2-3
D gene: TRBD1
CDR3 protein: CASSSRDRGTDTQYF
CDR3 DNA: TGTGCCAGCAGTAGCCGGGACAGGGGGACAGATACGCAGTATTTT

V gene: TRBV9
J gene: TRBJ1-1
D gene: TRBD1
CDR3 protein: CASSVEPLGTGGWEAFF
CDR3 DNA: TGTGCCAGCAGCGTAGAACCCCTCGGGACAGGAGGATGGGAAGCTTTCTTT

V gene: TRBV5-4
J gene: TRBJ1-6
D gene: NA
CDR3 protein: CASSFETAPLHF
CDR3 DNA: TGTGCCAGCAGCTTTGAAACAGCACCCCTCCACTTT

V gene: TRBV7-2
J gene: TRBJ1-6
D gene: NA
CDR3 protein: CASSFSRGMNSPLHF
CDR3 DNA: TGTGCCAGCAGCTTTTCGCGGGGGATGAATTCACCCCTCCACTTT

V gene: TRBV19
J gene: TRBJ1-4
D gene: NA
CDR3 protein: CASSKGLATNEKLFF
CDR3 DNA: TGTGCCAGTAGTAAAGGACTCGCAACTAATGAAAAACTGTTTTTT

V gene: TRBV2
J gene: TRBJ1-5
D gene: TRBD1
CDR3 protein: CASRIDRGPYSNQPQHF
CDR3 DNA: TGTGCCAGCAGGATAGACAGGGGACCCTATAGCAATCAGCCCCAGCATTTT

V gene: TRBV6-6
J gene: TRBJ2-3
D gene: NA
CDR3 protein: CASSYGGQMGTDTQYF
CDR3 DNA: TGTGCCAGCAGTTACGGGGGCCAGATGGGCACAGATACGCAGTATTTT

V gene: TRBV3-1/TRBV3-2
J gene: TRBJ1-2
D gene: TRBD1
CDR3 protein: CASSQRDRSYGYTF
CDR3 DNA: TGTGCCAGCAGCCAACGGGACAGAAGTTATGGCTACACCTTC

V gene: TRBV7-9
J gene: TRBJ2-2
D gene: TRBD1
CDR3 protein: CASKDGRYRDRETGELFF
CDR3 DNA: TGTGCCAGCAAGGATGGGAGATACCGGGACAGGGAGACCGGGGAGCTGTTTTTT

V gene: TRBV5-5
J gene: TRBJ1-4
D gene: TRBD1
CDR3 protein: CASSLGTLGQGANEKLFF
CDR3 DNA: TGTGCCAGCAGCTTGGGAACCCTCGGACAGGGGGCCAATGAAAAACTGTTTTTT

V gene: TRBV7-2
J gene: TRBJ2-5
D gene: NA
CDR3 protein: CASSFTYRETQYF
CDR3 DNA: TGTGCCAGCAGCTTCACCTACAGGGAGACCCAGTACTTC

V gene: TRBV5-8
J gene: TRBJ1-1
D gene: NA
CDR3 protein: CASSFDTRQRHTEAFF
CDR3 DNA: TGTGCCAGCAGCTTCGATACAAGACAGAGACACACTGAAGCTTTCTTT

V gene: TRBV6-1
J gene: TRBJ1-5
D gene: NA
CDR3 protein: CASSAAQGGQPQHF
CDR3 DNA: TGTGCCAGCAGTGCCGCGCAGGGCGGTCAGCCCCAGCATTTT

V gene: TRBV7-8
J gene: TRBJ1-3
D gene: TRBD1
CDR3 protein: CASSPKTGVRSGNTIYF
CDR3 DNA: TGTGCCAGCAGCCCTAAGACAGGGGTTCGCTCTGGAAACACCATATATTTT

V gene: TRBV5-1
J gene: TRBJ2-2
D gene: TRBD1
CDR3 protein: CASSSRQGNTGELFF
CDR3 DNA: TGCGCCAGCAGCTCTAGACAGGGTAACACCGGGGAGCTGTTTTTT

V gene: TRBV14
J gene: TRBJ2-6
D gene: NA
CDR3 protein: CASSQGGGALSGANVLTF
CDR3 DNA: TGTGCCAGCAGCCAAGGGGGAGGAGCTCTCTCTGGGGCCAACGTCCTGACTTTC

V gene: TRBV7-3
J gene: TRBJ1-1
D gene: NA
CDR3 protein: CASSTGYTEAFF
CDR3 DNA: TGTGCCAGCAGCACAGGGTACACTGAAGCTTTCTTT

V gene: TRBV4-3
J gene: TRBJ2-1
D gene: NA
CDR3 protein: CASSQDWTPGSVSYNEQFF
CDR3 DNA: TGCGCCAGCAGCCAAGATTGGACACCGGGCTCGGTCTCCTACAATGAGCAGTTCTTC

V gene: TRBV18
J gene: TRBJ1-5
D gene: TRBD1
CDR3 protein: CASSPGQGGYNQPQHF
CDR3 DNA: TGTGCCAGCTCGCCAGGACAGGGGGGTTACAATCAGCCCCAGCATTTT

V gene: TRBV29-1
J gene: TRBJ2-7
D gene: NA
CDR3 protein: CSALQGIGHEQYF
CDR3 DNA: TGCAGCGCCCTACAGGGAATCGGCCACGAGCAGTACTTC

V gene: TRBV9
J gene: TRBJ1-2
D gene: NA
CDR3 protein: CASSVAGGDYGYTF
CDR3 DNA: TGTGCCAGCAGCGTAGCGGGGGGAGACTATGGCTACACCTTC

V gene: TRBV3-1/TRBV3-2
J gene: TRBJ1-4
D gene: TRBD1
CDR3 protein: CASSQDIMRGLGEKLFF
CDR3 DNA: TGTGCCAGCAGCCAAGATATTATGAGGGGGCTGGGGGAAAAACTGTTTTTT